This paragraph covers one T cell receptor (beta chain) sequence. Its target is not known. TCR beta libraries were prepared from cDNA with unique molecular identifiers. TCRdb analysed the PCR reads with MiXCR anew, one entry per CDR3 protein. The sample shows more than 500,000 distinct CDR3 sequences, under 40% of them seen only once. The data belong to a study of post-analysis software for immune sequencing data. General observations from the study: Compared with controls, patients had more of about 5 TRBV segments, including TRBV5-6, TRBV5-1 and TRBV20-1.

Looked up from germline, CDR1 is LGHDT and CDR2 is YNNKEL (reference sequence). Trimming removed 6 bases at V and 5 bases at J, with 11 bases between. The CDR3 is 13 residues long. V gene TRBV3-1 combines with J gene TRBJ1-5, with a weak D call TRBD1 (6 bases). This TCR came from a girl aged 2-17 years with multiple sclerosis. The sample taken for sequencing was blood. The CDR3 sequence is CASRGQPYQPQHF. DNA of the CDR3: TGTGCCAGCAGAGGACAGCCTTATCAGCCCCAGCATTTT.